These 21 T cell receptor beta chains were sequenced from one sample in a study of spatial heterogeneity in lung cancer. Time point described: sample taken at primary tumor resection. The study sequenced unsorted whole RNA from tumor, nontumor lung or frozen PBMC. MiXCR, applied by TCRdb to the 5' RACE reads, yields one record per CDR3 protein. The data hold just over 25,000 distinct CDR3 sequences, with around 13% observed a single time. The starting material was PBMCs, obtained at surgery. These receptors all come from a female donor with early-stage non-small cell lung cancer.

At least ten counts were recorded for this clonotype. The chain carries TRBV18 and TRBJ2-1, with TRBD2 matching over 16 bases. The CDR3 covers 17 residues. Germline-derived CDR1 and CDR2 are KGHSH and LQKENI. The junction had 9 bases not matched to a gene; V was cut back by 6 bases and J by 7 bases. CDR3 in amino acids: CASSTGTSGGARNEQFF. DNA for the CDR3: TGTGCCAGCTCGACCGGGACTAGCGGGGGGGCCAGGAATGAGCAGTTCTTC.

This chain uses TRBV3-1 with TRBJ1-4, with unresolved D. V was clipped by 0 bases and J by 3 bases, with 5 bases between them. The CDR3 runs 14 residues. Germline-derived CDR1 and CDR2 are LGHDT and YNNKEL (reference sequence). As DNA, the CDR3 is TGTGCCAGCAGCCAAGATGGGTCTAATGAAAAACTGTTTTTT. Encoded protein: CASSQDGSNEKLFF.

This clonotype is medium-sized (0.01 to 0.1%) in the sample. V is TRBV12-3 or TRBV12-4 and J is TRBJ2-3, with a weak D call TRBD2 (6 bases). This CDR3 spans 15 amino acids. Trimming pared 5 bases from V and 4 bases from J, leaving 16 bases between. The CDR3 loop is CASSPLGGTADTQYF. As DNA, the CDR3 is TGTGCCAGCAGTCCGCTTGGCGGGACCGCAGATACGCAGTATTTT.

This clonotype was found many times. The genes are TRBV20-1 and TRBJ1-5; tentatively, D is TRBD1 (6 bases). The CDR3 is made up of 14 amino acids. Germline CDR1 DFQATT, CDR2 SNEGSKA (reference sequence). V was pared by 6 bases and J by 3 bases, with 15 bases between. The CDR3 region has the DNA TGCAGTGCCAGGGGCCAGGGAATCAATCAGCCCCAGCATTTT. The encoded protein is CSARGQGINQPQHF.

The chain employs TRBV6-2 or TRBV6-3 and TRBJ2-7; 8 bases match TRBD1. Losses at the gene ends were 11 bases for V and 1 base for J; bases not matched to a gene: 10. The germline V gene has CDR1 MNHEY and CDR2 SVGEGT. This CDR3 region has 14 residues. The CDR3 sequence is CAARRQGLSYEQYF. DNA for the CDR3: TGTGCCGCCCGTCGACAGGGGCTATCCTACGAGCAGTACTTC.

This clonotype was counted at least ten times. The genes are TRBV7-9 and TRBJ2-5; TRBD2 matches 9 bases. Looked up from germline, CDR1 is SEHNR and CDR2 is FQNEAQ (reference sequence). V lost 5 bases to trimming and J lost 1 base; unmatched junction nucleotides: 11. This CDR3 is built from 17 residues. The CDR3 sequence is CASSDSGGQLRQETQYF. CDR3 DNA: TGTGCCAGCAGCGATAGCGGGGGCCAACTCCGCCAAGAGACCCAGTACTTC.

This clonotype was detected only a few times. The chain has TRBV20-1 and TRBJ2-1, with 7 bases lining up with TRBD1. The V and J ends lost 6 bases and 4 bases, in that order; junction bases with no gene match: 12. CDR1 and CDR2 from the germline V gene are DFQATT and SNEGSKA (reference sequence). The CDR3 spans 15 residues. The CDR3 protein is CSARTGQGLYNEQFF. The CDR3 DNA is TGCAGTGCGCGGACAGGTCAGGGGCTTTACAATGAGCAGTTCTTC.

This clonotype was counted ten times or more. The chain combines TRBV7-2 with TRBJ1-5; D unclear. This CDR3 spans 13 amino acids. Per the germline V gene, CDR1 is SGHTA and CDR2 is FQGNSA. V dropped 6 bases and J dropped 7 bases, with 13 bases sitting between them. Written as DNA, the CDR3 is TGTGCCAGCAGTCGCGACCTGGGCCAGCCCCAGCATTTT. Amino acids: CASSRDLGQPQHF. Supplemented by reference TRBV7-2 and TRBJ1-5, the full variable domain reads GAGVSQSPSNKVTEKGKDVELRCDPISGHTALYWYRQSLGQGLEFLIYFQGNSAPDKSGLPSDRFSAERTGGSVSTLTIQRTQQEDSAVYLCASSRDLGQPQHFGDGTRLSIL.

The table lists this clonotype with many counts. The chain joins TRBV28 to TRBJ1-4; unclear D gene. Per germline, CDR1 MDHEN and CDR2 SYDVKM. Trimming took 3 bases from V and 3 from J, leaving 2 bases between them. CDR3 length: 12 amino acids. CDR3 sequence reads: CASSLPNEKLFF. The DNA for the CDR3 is TGTGCCAGCAGTTTGCCTAATGAAAAACTGTTTTTT.

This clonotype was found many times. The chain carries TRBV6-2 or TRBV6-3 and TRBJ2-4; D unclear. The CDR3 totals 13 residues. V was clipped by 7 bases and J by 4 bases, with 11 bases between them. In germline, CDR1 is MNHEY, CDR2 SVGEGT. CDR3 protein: CASTSPEKNIQYF. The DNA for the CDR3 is TGTGCCAGCACCTCCCCGGAGAAAAACATTCAGTACTTC.

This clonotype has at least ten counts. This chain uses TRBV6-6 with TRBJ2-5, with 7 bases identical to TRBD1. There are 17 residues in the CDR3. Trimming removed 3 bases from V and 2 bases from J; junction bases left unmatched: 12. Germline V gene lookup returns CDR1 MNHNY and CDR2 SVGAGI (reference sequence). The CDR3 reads CASSYKGANTKQETQYF. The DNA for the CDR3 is TGTGCCAGCAGTTATAAGGGGGCGAATACGAAGCAAGAGACCCAGTACTTC.

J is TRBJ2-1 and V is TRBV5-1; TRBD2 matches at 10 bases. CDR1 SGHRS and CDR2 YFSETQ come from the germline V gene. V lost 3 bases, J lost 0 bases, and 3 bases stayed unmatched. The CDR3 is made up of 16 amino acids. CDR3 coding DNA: TGCGCCAGCAGCTCTCCTAGCGGGAGCTCCTACAATGAGCAGTTCTTC. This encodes CASSSPSGSSYNEQFF.

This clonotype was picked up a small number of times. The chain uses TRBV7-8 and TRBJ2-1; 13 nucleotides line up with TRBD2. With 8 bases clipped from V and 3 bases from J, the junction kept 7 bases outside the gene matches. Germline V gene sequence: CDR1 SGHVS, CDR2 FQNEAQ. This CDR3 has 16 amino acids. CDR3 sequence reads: CASSPGLAGDYNEQFF. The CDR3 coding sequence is TGTGCCAGCTCCCCCGGACTAGCGGGAGACTACAATGAGCAGTTCTTC.

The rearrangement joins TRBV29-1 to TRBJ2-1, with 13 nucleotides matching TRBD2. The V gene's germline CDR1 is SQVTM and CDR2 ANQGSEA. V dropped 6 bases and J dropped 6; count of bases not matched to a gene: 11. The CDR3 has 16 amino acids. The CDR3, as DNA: TGCAGCGTCAAGAGGACCGGGACTAGCGGGACCAATGAGCAGTTCTTC. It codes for CSVKRTGTSGTNEQFF.

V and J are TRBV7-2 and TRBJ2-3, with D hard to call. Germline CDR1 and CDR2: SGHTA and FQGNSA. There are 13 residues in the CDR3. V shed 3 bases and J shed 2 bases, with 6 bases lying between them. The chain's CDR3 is CASSFYLTDTQYF. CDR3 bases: TGTGCCAGCAGCTTCTACCTCACAGATACGCAGTATTTT.

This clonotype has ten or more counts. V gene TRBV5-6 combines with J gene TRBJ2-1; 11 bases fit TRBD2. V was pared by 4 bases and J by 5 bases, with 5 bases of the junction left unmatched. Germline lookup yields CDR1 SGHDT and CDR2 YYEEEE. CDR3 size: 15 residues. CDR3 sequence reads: CASSNPGLADNEQFF. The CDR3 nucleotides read TGTGCCAGCAGCAATCCGGGACTAGCGGACAATGAGCAGTTCTTC.

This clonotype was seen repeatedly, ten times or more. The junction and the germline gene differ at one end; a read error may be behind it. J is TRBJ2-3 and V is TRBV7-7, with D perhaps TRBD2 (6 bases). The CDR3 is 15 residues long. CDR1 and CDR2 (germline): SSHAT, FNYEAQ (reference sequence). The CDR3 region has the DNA TGTGCTAGCAGCTTGAGCGGGCGCAACACAGATACGCAGTATTTT. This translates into CASSLSGRNTDTQYF.

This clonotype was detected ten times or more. The CDR3 reads CASSLRVRGADTQYF. Written as DNA, the CDR3 is TGTGCCAGCAGCTTAAGGGTCAGGGGTGCGGATACGCAGTATTTT. This chain joins TRBV7-2 and TRBJ2-3, with D possibly matching TRBD1 (6 bases). The germline CDR1 and CDR2 sequences are SGHTA and FQGNSA. V lost 2 bases and J lost 6, with 15 bases in between. CDR3 length: 15 amino acids.

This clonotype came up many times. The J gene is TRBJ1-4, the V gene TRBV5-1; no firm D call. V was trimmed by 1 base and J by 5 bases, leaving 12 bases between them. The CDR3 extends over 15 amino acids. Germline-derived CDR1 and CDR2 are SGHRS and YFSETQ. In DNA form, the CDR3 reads TGCGCCAGCAGCTTGTATCGGGATTCAAATGAAAAACTGTTTTTT. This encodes CASSLYRDSNEKLFF.

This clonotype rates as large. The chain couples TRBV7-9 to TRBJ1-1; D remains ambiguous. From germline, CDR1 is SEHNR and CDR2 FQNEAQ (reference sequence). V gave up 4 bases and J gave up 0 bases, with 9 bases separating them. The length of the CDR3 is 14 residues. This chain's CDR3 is CASSSPPMNTEAFF. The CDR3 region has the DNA TGTGCCAGCAGCTCCCCACCGATGAACACTGAAGCTTTCTTT.

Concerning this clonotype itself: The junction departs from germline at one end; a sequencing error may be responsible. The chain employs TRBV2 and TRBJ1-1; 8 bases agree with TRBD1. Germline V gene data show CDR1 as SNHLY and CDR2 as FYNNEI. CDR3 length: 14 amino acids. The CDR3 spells CASSRQGMNTEVFF. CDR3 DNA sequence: TGTGCCAGCAGTAGACAGGGGATGAACACTGAAGTTTTCTTT.